A single sample gave rise to the 8 T cell receptor beta chains below, sequenced in a study of cytomegalovirus exposure and HLA in healthy donors. It was with 60 Vbeta and 13 Jbeta primers that the PCR ran. Profiled with immunoSEQ multiplex PCR; TCRdb holds only in-frame clones, not every one. Altogether approximately 170,000 clones are present, 75% to 85% being singletons, with the ten largest covering 0.6% to 0.95%. The material sequenced was PBMCs. The receptors derive from a female donor in good health and CMV-seronegative.

The chain has TRBV7-9 and TRBJ2-5; TRBD2 aligns across 13 bases. Germline CDR1 and CDR2: SEHNR and FQNEAQ (reference sequence). This CDR3 has 16 amino acids. V gave up 3 bases and J gave up 4 bases; unmatched junction bases: 5. CDR3 sequence (DNA): TGTGCCAGCAGCTTGACTAGCGGGGGGATGGGAGAGACCCAGTACTTC. Translation: CASSLTSGGMGETQYF.

This rearrangement joins TRBV5-1 to TRBJ2-7; a weak D match, TRBD1 (6 bases). Germline loops: CDR1 SGHRS, CDR2 YFSETQ. This CDR3 contains 17 residues. The V gene lost 4 bases and the J gene lost 1 base, with 21 bases spanning the gap. The CDR3 DNA is TGCGCCAGCAGCCAGAGGGGGTGGGGCTCGCCGTCCTACGAGCAGTACTTC. Amino acid sequence: CASSQRGWGSPSYEQYF.

V gene TRBV27 combines with J gene TRBJ2-7; 8 bases line up with TRBD1. The CDR3 is 12 residues long. CDR1 is MNHEY, CDR2 SMNVEV, per germline (reference sequence). J lost 6 bases, V lost 8 bases, and 6 bases had no gene match. The CDR3 region has the DNA TGTGCCAGCGCAGGGGGCGGTTTCGAGCAGTACTTC. Protein product: CASAGGGFEQYF.

The chain employs TRBV28 and TRBJ1-2, with TRBD1 matching over 7 bases. Germline V gene data show CDR1 as MDHEN and CDR2 as SYDVKM. V was pared by 7 bases and J by 2 bases, with 4 bases of the junction left unmatched. CDR3 length: 13 amino acids. CDR3 sequence: CASMAGGNYGYTF. The CDR3 DNA sequence: TGTGCCAGCATGGCAGGGGGGAACTATGGCTACACCTTC.

The J gene is TRBJ2-2, the V gene TRBV9; 11 nucleotides line up with TRBD1. The CDR3 loop spans 15 amino acids. From germline, CDR1 is SGDLS and CDR2 YYNGEE. The junction had 5 bases not matched to a gene; V was cut back by 4 bases and J by 6 bases. The CDR3 DNA sequence: TGTGCCAGCAGCCTCCGGGACAGGGGGGCCGGGGAGCTGTTTTTT. This gives the protein CASSLRDRGAGELFF. Combining the CDR3 with reference TRBV9 and TRBJ2-2 gives the whole variable domain DSGVTQTPKHLITATGQRVTLRCSPRSGDLSVYWYQQSLDQGLQFLIQYYNGEERAKGNILERFSAQQFPDLHSELNLSSLELGDSALYFCASSLRDRGAGELFFGEGSRLTVL.

V usage is TRBV6-4 and J usage is TRBJ2-1; 8 bases line up with TRBD1. V shed 5 bases and J 5 bases; nucleotides not matched to a gene: 8. This CDR3 has 15 residues. Germline V gene data show CDR1 as MRHNA and CDR2 as SNTAGT. This CDR3 reads CASSFGQGPHNEQFF. In DNA form, the CDR3 reads TGTGCCAGCAGTTTCGGACAGGGTCCCCACAATGAGCAGTTCTTC.

The rearrangement links TRBV9 to TRBJ1-1; D perhaps matches TRBD1 (5 bases). Germline CDR1 and CDR2: SGDLS and YYNGEE. The CDR3 length is 15 residues. V was cut by 0 bases and J by 3 bases, with 12 bases left in between. Here the CDR3 DNA reads TGTGCCAGCAGCGTAGGAACGGCAGGGCACACTGAAGCTTTCTTT. Its protein product is CASSVGTAGHTEAFF.

V and J are TRBV4-3 and TRBJ2-3; 11 bases fit TRBD2. The CDR3 is 19 amino acids. J lost 2 bases, V lost 1 base, and 11 bases had no gene match. Looked up from germline, CDR1 is LGHNA and CDR2 is YSLEER. The CDR3 sequence is CASSQGGASGGPNTDTQYF. The DNA for the CDR3 is TGCGCCAGCAGCCAAGGTGGGGCTAGCGGGGGGCCAAACACAGATACGCAGTATTTT.